Below are 26 T cell receptor beta chains sequenced from a single sample in a study of blood T cells in healthy people across ages (dated by TCRdb to the mid-2010s). The library came from 5' RACE. Reads for this sample came from an Illumina HiSeq 2500. A second PCR of about 6 to 12 cycles was run with a J-beta primer mix and a sample-barcoded 5' primer. In TCRdb, the public reads were trimmed at Q25 with fastp and aligned with MiXCR, with productive beta chains retained. Rows with one shared CDR3 protein collapse into an entry with the most common genes and DNA. Within this sample are under 2,000,000 distinct CDR3 sequences, with 49% of them counted one time only. 2% to 2.5% of the sample lies in the top ten. Input material: blood. The source of these receptors is a woman aged 40 to 49 in good health.

The chain couples TRBV28 to TRBJ2-1, with 8 positions matching TRBD2. In germline, CDR1 is MDHEN, CDR2 SYDVKM. The CDR3 covers 16 residues. J was trimmed by 3 bases and V by 5 bases; bases with no gene match: 9. CDR3: CASSPLGRGDYNEQFF. Written as DNA, the CDR3 is TGTGCCAGCAGTCCCCTGGGGCGGGGGGACTACAATGAGCAGTTCTTC.

This clonotype was counted between two and nine times. The chain uses TRBV11-1 and TRBJ2-3; TRBD2 matches 8 bases. This CDR3 is built from 16 residues. Germline V CDR1 and CDR2: SGHAT, FQDESV (reference sequence). The trim removed 1 base at V and 0 bases at J, leaving 3 bases unmatched. The CDR3 coding sequence is TGTGCCAGCAGCTTAGAAGCGGGGGCTAGCACAGATACGCAGTATTTT. As protein: CASSLEAGASTDTQYF.

This sequence joins TRBV6-5 and TRBJ1-6; D is ambiguous. The V and J ends lost 6 bases and 8 bases respectively, with 14 bases between them. Germline V lookup: CDR1 MNHEY, CDR2 SVGAGI. The CDR3 has 14 residues. This chain's CDR3 is CASRWSTDDSPLHF. The CDR3, as DNA: TGTGCCAGCAGATGGTCCACCGATGATTCACCCCTCCACTTT.

V usage is TRBV6-6 and J usage is TRBJ2-1; 10 bases align to TRBD2. Germline lookup yields CDR1 MNHNY and CDR2 SVGAGI (reference sequence). Germline trimming cut 2 bases from V and 4 bases from J; bases unmatched to any gene: 5. This CDR3 contains 16 residues. CDR3: CASSYPKAGGYNEQFF. CDR3 DNA sequence: TGTGCCAGCAGTTACCCCAAAGCGGGGGGGTACAATGAGCAGTTCTTC.

The chain couples TRBV4-3 to TRBJ1-6; D possibly corresponds to TRBD1 (6 bases). V was trimmed by 4 bases and J by 6 bases, leaving 16 bases between them. This CDR3 has 16 amino acids. Germline assignment: CDR1 LGHNA and CDR2 YSLEER. CDR3 residues: CASSLISGARNSPLHF. CDR3 DNA sequence: TGCGCCAGCAGCCTAATATCAGGGGCTCGTAATTCACCCCTCCACTTT.

This chain connects TRBV5-1 to TRBJ1-2, with 8 bases that match TRBD1. Germline V gives CDR1 SGHRS, CDR2 YFSETQ. The CDR3 consists of 15 residues. With 4 bases clipped from V and 3 bases from J, the junction kept 8 bases outside the gene matches. The CDR3 spells CASSQTGGTDYGYTF. For the CDR3, the DNA is TGCGCCAGCAGCCAAACAGGGGGGACGGACTATGGCTACACCTTC.

This clonotype was counted a few times. V is TRBV6-2 or TRBV6-3 and J is TRBJ2-4, with D unresolved. Trimming removed 6 bases at V and 6 bases at J, with 9 bases between. Germline V gene sequence: CDR1 MNHEY, CDR2 SVGEGT. The CDR3 is 12 residues long. The CDR3 bases are TGTGCCAGCAGCCAACCAATAAACATTCAGTACTTC. It specifies CASSQPINIQYF.

Details on this clonotype: A read error may produce the germline difference seen at one junction end. The chain carries TRBV28 and TRBJ2-3; D gene unclear. Germline assignment: CDR1 MDHEN and CDR2 SYDVKM. CDR3 size: 12 residues. The CDR3 DNA sequence: TGTGCCAGCAGTCCGTACACAGATACGCCGTATTTT. Protein product: CASSPYTDTPYF. The whole variable domain, remainder taken from reference TRBV28 and TRBJ2-3, is DVKVTQSSRYLVKRTGEKVFLECVQDMDHENMFWYRQDPGLGLRLIYFSYDVKMKEKGDIPEGYSVSREKKERFSLILESASTNQTSMYLCASSPYTDTPYFGPGTRLTVL.

The genes are TRBV4-1 and TRBJ2-5; possibly TRBD2 for D (6 bases). The CDR3 is made up of 15 amino acids. Germline CDR1 reads MGHRA; CDR2 reads YSYEKL. The V and J ends lost 0 bases and 5 bases respectively, with 13 bases between them. The CDR3 region has the DNA TGCGCCAGCAGCCAAGATCTCGGACTAAGGGAGACCCAGTACTTC. This gives the protein CASSQDLGLRETQYF.

This clonotype was seen only a few times. J is TRBJ2-1 and V is TRBV11-2; 7 positions agree with TRBD1. Germline V gives CDR1 SGHAT, CDR2 FQNNGV. The ends lost 4 bases at V and 6 bases at J; junction bases unmatched: 6. CDR3 length equals 14 residues. CDR3 DNA: TGTGCCAGCAGCTCCCAGGGACAGCTCAATGAGCAGTTCTTC. Translation gives CASSSQGQLNEQFF.

The rearrangement joins TRBV10-1 to TRBJ2-7; possible D gene TRBD1, 5 bases. CDR1 WNHNN and CDR2 SYGVQD come from the germline V gene (reference sequence). Trimming removed 4 bases at V and 5 bases at J, with 12 bases between. CDR3 length: 13 amino acids. DNA for the CDR3: TGCGCCAGCAGTGGTGGGGCCGGGCACGAGCAGTACTTC. The encoded protein is CASSGGAGHEQYF.

The V call is TRBV6-6, the J call TRBJ2-7; tentatively, D is TRBD2 (5 bases). This CDR3 region has 14 residues. The V end was cut by 3 bases, the J end by 4 bases, with 13 bases between. CDR1 and CDR2 from the germline V gene are MNHNY and SVGAGI (reference sequence). Written as DNA, the CDR3 is TGTGCCAGCAGTTATGCGGGTCTATTATACGAGCAGTACTTC. This gives the protein CASSYAGLLYEQYF.

This clonotype was recorded a few times. The chain links TRBV28 to TRBJ2-6, with D possibly matching TRBD1 (6 bases). Germline assignment: CDR1 MDHEN and CDR2 SYDVKM. The CDR3 extends over 17 amino acids. Trimming took 6 bases from V and 0 from J, leaving 15 bases between them. The CDR3, as DNA: TGTGCCAGCAGGAAGCGACAGGCAGGCTCTGGGGCCAACGTCCTGACTTTC. This translates into CASRKRQAGSGANVLTF.

The rearrangement links TRBV7-3 to TRBJ2-5, with TRBD2 matching 9 bases. Germline assignment: CDR1 SGHTA and CDR2 FQGTGA. The CDR3 sequence is 15 residues long. After removal of 5 bases from V and 11 bases from J, the junction contained 15 bases not matched to a gene. CDR3 amino acids: CASSIGGGAKDEQYF. The CDR3 DNA sequence: TGTGCCAGCAGCATTGGCGGGGGGGCCAAAGATGAGCAGTACTTC.

This clonotype was seen more than once but under ten times. The junction and the germline gene differ at one end; a read error may be behind it. The chain couples TRBV7-2 to TRBJ1-2; possible D gene TRBD1, 5 bases. Germline CDR1 SGHTA, CDR2 FQGNSA. The CDR3 is 13 residues long. The chain's CDR3 is CASSLAGTGGYTF. DNA for the CDR3: TGTGCCAGCAGTTTAGCGGGGACTGGCGGCTACACCTTC.

This rearrangement joins TRBV7-2 to TRBJ2-5; D possibly corresponds to TRBD2 (6 bases). The CDR3 contains 12 residues. Trimming stripped 3 bases from V and 10 bases from J, with 12 bases between. Per the germline V gene, CDR1 is SGHTA and CDR2 is FQGNSA. CDR3 in DNA: TGTGCCAGCAGCTTCCACGGGGGTGACCAGTACTTC. Translating it yields CASSFHGGDQYF.

This chain uses TRBV2 with TRBJ2-3; no reliable D call. V was pared by 11 bases and J by 8 bases, with 5 bases between. The CDR3 totals 8 residues. Germline loops: CDR1 SNHLY, CDR2 FYNNEI. As DNA, the CDR3 is TGTGCCCCTGGTACGCAGTATTTT. Its protein is CAPGTQYF.

The chain uses TRBV20-1 and TRBJ2-1, with D uncertain. Germline V gene sequence: CDR1 DFQATT, CDR2 SNEGSKA (reference sequence). CDR3 length: 14 residues. Trimming removed 5 bases at V and 2 bases at J, with 13 bases between. The CDR3 coding sequence is TGCAGTGCTCGCGACGGTGGGGCCTACAATGAGCAGTTCTTC. Encoded protein: CSARDGGAYNEQFF.

This clonotype was counted only a few times. The rearrangement links TRBV7-9 to TRBJ2-5, with D maybe TRBD1 (5 bases). CDR3 size: 14 residues. From germline, CDR1 is SEHNR and CDR2 FQNEAQ (reference sequence). The V end was cut by 0 bases, the J end by 5 bases, with 10 bases between. The CDR3 here is CASSLAAGIETQYF. The CDR3 nucleotides read TGTGCCAGCAGCTTAGCGGCAGGGATTGAGACCCAGTACTTC.

The chain links TRBV7-2 to TRBJ2-5, with 10 bases lining up with TRBD2. CDR3 length: 16 residues. V gave up 5 bases and J gave up 5 bases; unmatched junction bases: 11. CDR1 and CDR2 (germline): SGHTA, FQGNSA. The DNA of the CDR3 is TGTGCCAGCAGCCCGACTAGCGGGCGGAGGTGGGAGACCCAGTACTTC. It is translated as CASSPTSGRRWETQYF.

The table lists this clonotype with a few counts. The chain joins TRBV5-1 to TRBJ1-4; D call uncertain. The ends were cut back, 5 bases at V and 0 bases at J, with 8 bases in the middle. Germline-derived CDR1 and CDR2 are SGHRS and YFSETQ. The CDR3 runs 14 residues. CDR3 DNA: TGCGCCAGCAGTGGCCTTTCAACTAATGAAAAACTGTTTTTT. As protein: CASSGLSTNEKLFF.

The V and J genes are TRBV7-2 and TRBJ1-5, with D tentatively TRBD1 (5 bases). This CDR3 spans 15 amino acids. The germline CDR1 and CDR2 sequences are SGHTA and FQGNSA. V dropped 5 bases and J dropped 1 base, with 12 bases sitting between them. CDR3 loop: CASSRDSASNQPQHF. The CDR3 nucleotides read TGTGCCAGCAGCAGAGACAGCGCCAGCAATCAGCCCCAGCATTTT.

A remark on this clonotype: Mismatch with germline at one junction end may stem from a read error. J is TRBJ2-5 and V is TRBV7-2; D gene unclear. The CDR3 sequence is 12 residues long. Germline V gene lookup returns CDR1 SGHTA and CDR2 FQGNSA. CDR3 in DNA: TGTGCCAGCGGCTTTCCTCAAGAGACCCAGTACTTC. Translated: CASGFPQETQYF.

The chain is built from TRBV6-2 or TRBV6-3 and TRBJ2-1, with D perhaps TRBD1 (6 bases). The CDR3 is 11 residues long. V was cut by 7 bases and J by 11 bases, with 12 bases left in between. CDR1 is MNHEY and CDR2 is SVGEGT in the germline V gene. The CDR3 protein is CASTQGHKQFF. CDR3 in DNA: TGTGCCAGCACCCAGGGACATAAGCAGTTCTTC.

This chain joins TRBV6-2 or TRBV6-3 and TRBJ2-1; the D gene is possibly TRBD2 (5 bases). Germline loops: CDR1 MNHEY, CDR2 SVGEGT. Trimming pared 6 bases from V and 4 bases from J, leaving 16 bases between. This CDR3 has 15 residues. CDR3 in DNA: TGTGCCAGCAGACCGAGGGATACACATTACAATGAGCAGTTCTTC. This codes for CASRPRDTHYNEQFF.

The rearrangement joins TRBV27 to TRBJ1-2; TRBD1 matches 9 bases. CDR3 length equals 15 residues. The germline gives CDR1 MNHEY, CDR2 SMNVEV (reference sequence). The junction had 14 bases not matched to a gene; V was cut back by 8 bases and J by 7 bases. The CDR3 is CASGFLQGAYGGYTF. DNA for the CDR3: TGTGCCAGCGGATTCCTACAGGGGGCTTACGGTGGCTACACCTTC.